The 29 T cell receptor beta chains given below trace back to one sample, sequenced in a study of cytomegalovirus exposure and HLA in healthy donors. 13 Jbeta primers and 60 Vbeta primers were used for the PCR. The table came from immunoSEQ multiplex PCR; TCRdb's copy has only in-frame clones and leaves some out. This table holds some 160,000 clones, approximately 88% found once. The sample taken for sequencing was PBMCs. These receptors all come from a woman under 30 in good health and CMV-seronegative.

The chain carries TRBV19 and TRBJ1-3; 7 positions agree with TRBD1. Germline V lookup: CDR1 LNHDA, CDR2 SQIVND (reference sequence). The V and J ends lost 9 bases and 0 bases, in that order; junction bases with no gene match: 8. The CDR3 contains 15 residues. DNA of the CDR3: TGTGCCAGGCACGACAGGGACCGCTCTGGAAACACCATATATTTT. Protein: CARHDRDRSGNTIYF.

The chain employs TRBV9 and TRBJ2-1; 15 nucleotides align to TRBD2. CDR1 SGDLS and CDR2 YYNGEE come from the germline V gene. The CDR3 consists of 18 residues. V was clipped by 4 bases and J by 0 bases; unmatched bases: 5. The CDR3, as DNA: TGTGCCAGCAGCTCCGGACTAGCGGGGGGGCACTCCTACAATGAGCAGTTCTTC. Protein: CASSSGLAGGHSYNEQFF.

The gene calls are TRBV15 and TRBJ2-5; 7 positions match TRBD1. The CDR3 runs to 15 residues. J gave up 1 base and V 1 base, and 3 bases lay outside the gene matches. Germline CDR1 reads LNHNV; CDR2 reads YYDKDF (reference sequence). In DNA form, the CDR3 reads TGTGCCACCAGCAGAGGCAGGGGGTCCCAAGAGACCCAGTACTTC. It specifies CATSRGRGSQETQYF.

This clone came up once. The chain uses TRBV6-1 and TRBJ2-1; no definite D call. This CDR3 contains 16 residues. CDR1 is MNHNS, CDR2 SASEGT, per germline. Trimming pared 0 bases from V and 2 bases from J, leaving 11 bases between. The CDR3 loop reads CASSEASGLPYNEQFF. CDR3 sequence (DNA): TGTGCCAGCAGTGAAGCGTCCGGGTTGCCCTACAATGAGCAGTTCTTC.

The chain combines TRBV5-6 with TRBJ2-5; 8 nucleotides line up with TRBD1. V lost 2 bases to trimming and J lost 5 bases; unmatched junction nucleotides: 5. Germline CDR1 SGHDT, CDR2 YYEEEE. The CDR3 sequence is 14 residues long. DNA of the CDR3: TGTGCCAGCAGCTTTCAGGGGGCCGGGGAGACCCAGTACTTC. Its protein is CASSFQGAGETQYF.

This clone was recorded only once. The gene calls are TRBV5-4 and TRBJ2-5, with 12 bases that match TRBD2. Germline assignment: CDR1 SGHNT and CDR2 YYREEE (reference sequence). The CDR3 runs to 16 residues. The J segment lost 2 bases and the V segment lost 4 bases, leaving 6 bases of the junction unmatched. CDR3 amino acids: CASSHRLAGVQETQYF. For the CDR3, the DNA is TGTGCCAGCAGCCACCGACTAGCGGGGGTACAAGAGACCCAGTACTTC.

The chain uses TRBV6-5 and TRBJ1-1, with D possibly TRBD1 on 5 matching bases. The V end was cut by 7 bases, the J end by 13 bases, with 16 bases between. This CDR3 has 11 amino acids. Germline V CDR1 and CDR2: MNHEY, SVGAGI. CDR3 region: CASNNDRKDFF. The CDR3 bases are TGTGCCAGCAATAACGACAGAAAGGATTTCTTT.

J is TRBJ1-2 and V is TRBV15, with TRBD1 identical over 10 bases. Trimming removed 3 bases from V and 2 bases from J; junction bases left unmatched: 3. This CDR3 has 15 amino acids. The germline CDR1 and CDR2 sequences are LNHNV and YYDKDF (reference sequence). As DNA, the CDR3 is TGTGCCACCAGCAGTAGGACAGGGGGGAACTATGGCTACACCTTC. Translation: CATSSRTGGNYGYTF.

The V and J genes are TRBV4-2 and TRBJ1-2; no clear D. The germline gives CDR1 LGHNA, CDR2 YNFKEQ. Deletions cut 1 base from V and 6 bases from J, with 12 bases between. This CDR3 is 14 amino acids long. In nucleotides, the CDR3 is TGTGCCAGCAGCCAAGTCGGTTTCCCTGATGGCTACACCTTC. Its protein is CASSQVGFPDGYTF.

The rearrangement links TRBV10-3 to TRBJ2-3; TRBD1 aligns across 7 bases. CDR1 and CDR2 from the germline V gene are ENHRY and SYGVKD. The ends lost 2 bases at V and 3 bases at J; junction bases unmatched: 8. CDR3 length: 16 amino acids. For the CDR3, the DNA is TGTGCCATCAGTGAGGCTAATTCAGGGGGAACAGATACGCAGTATTTT. Amino acid sequence: CAISEANSGGTDTQYF.

The V and J genes are TRBV10-2 and TRBJ2-6, with D hard to call. V dropped 2 bases and J dropped 2 bases, with 10 bases sitting between them. Germline V CDR1 and CDR2: WSHSY, SAAADI. The length of the CDR3 is 16 residues. The CDR3 DNA is TGCGCCAGCAGTGAGGTAGAGCAAACTGGGGCCAACGTCCTGACTTTC. Translating it yields CASSEVEQTGANVLTF.

The chain uses TRBV4-2 and TRBJ2-5, with 12 bases that match TRBD2. Germline loops: CDR1 LGHNA, CDR2 YNFKEQ. V dropped 8 bases and J dropped 4; count of bases not matched to a gene: 11. This CDR3 contains 16 residues. The CDR3 coding sequence is TGTGCCAGCGGTACTAGCGGGGGGCCACTTCTAGAGACCCAGTACTTC. This translates into CASGTSGGPLLETQYF.

The rearrangement uses TRBV5-1 and TRBJ1-2; TRBD1 agrees at 7 bases. CDR1 is SGHRS and CDR2 is YFSETQ in the germline V gene. After removal of 2 bases from V and 10 bases from J, the junction contained 11 bases not matched to a gene. The CDR3 totals 14 residues. The CDR3 region has the DNA TGCGCCAGCAGCTTCGACAGGGTAGTTGGTGTCTACACCTTC. Amino acids: CASSFDRVVGVYTF. Full variable domain (missing parts from reference TRBV5-1 and TRBJ1-2): KAGVTQTPRYLIKTRGQQVTLSCSPISGHRSVSWYQQTPGQGLQFLFEYFSETQRNKGNFPGRFSGRQFSNSRSEMNVSTLELGDSALYLCASSFDRVVGVYTFGSGTRLTVV.

The V gene is TRBV18, the J gene TRBJ1-6; no firm D call. The germline V gene has CDR1 KGHSH and CDR2 LQKENI. The CDR3 is 15 residues long. Trimming took 3 bases from V and 5 from J, leaving 11 bases between them. The CDR3 is CASSPMTENNSPLHF. The DNA of the CDR3 is TGTGCCAGCTCACCCATGACGGAGAATAATTCACCCCTCCACTTT.

As for this clone: This sample also contains other DNA sequences that code for the same CDR3. J is TRBJ1-5 and V is TRBV30; a weak D match, TRBD1 (6 bases). Germline V gene lookup returns CDR1 GTSNPN and CDR2 SVGIG (reference sequence). The CDR3 runs 13 residues. Trimming left V 1 base short and J 2 bases short, with 6 bases between. Here the CDR3 DNA reads TGTGCCTGGAGTGCAGGGGGCAATCAGCCCCAGCATTTT. Its translation is CAWSAGGNQPQHF.

The chain uses TRBV19 and TRBJ1-5; D might be TRBD1 (6 bases). This CDR3 is built from 16 residues. V was shortened by 5 bases and J by 1 base, with 15 bases between the two germline ends. Germline V CDR1 and CDR2: LNHDA, SQIVND (reference sequence). The chain's CDR3 is CASSSSGHKSNQPQHF. The CDR3 nucleotides read TGTGCCAGTAGTTCCTCGGGACACAAAAGCAATCAGCCCCAGCATTTT.

The V gene is TRBV9, the J gene TRBJ1-1, with D tentatively TRBD1 (5 bases). V was trimmed by 5 bases and J by 2 bases, leaving 16 bases between them. The V gene's germline CDR1 is SGDLS and CDR2 YYNGEE. The CDR3 loop spans 15 amino acids. The CDR3 region is CASRGRGGANTEAFF. Here the CDR3 DNA reads TGTGCCAGCAGGGGAAGAGGTGGGGCAAACACTGAAGCTTTCTTT.

This chain connects TRBV28 to TRBJ1-2; 7 bases are shared with TRBD1. The junction had 7 bases not matched to a gene; V was cut back by 4 bases and J by 8 bases. The CDR3 totals 13 residues. The V gene's germline CDR1 is MDHEN and CDR2 SYDVKM. In DNA, the CDR3 is TGTGCCAGCAGTTCCACAGGGGTTTCCGGCTACACCTTC. Its translation: CASSSTGVSGYTF.

Concerning this clone itself: The sample contains more than one DNA sequence encoding this CDR3. The V and J genes are TRBV28 and TRBJ1-6; D might be TRBD1 (6 bases). This CDR3 comprises 14 residues. Germline values: CDR1 MDHEN, CDR2 SYDVKM. The germline V and J ends were trimmed by 6 bases and 3 bases, with 9 bases remaining between them. The DNA for the CDR3 is TGTGCCAGCAGAACAGGGAGCTATAATTCACCCCTCCACTTT. The encoded protein is CASRTGSYNSPLHF.

The J gene is TRBJ2-1, the V gene TRBV5-1, with unresolved D. The CDR3 is 14 amino acids. Per the germline V gene, CDR1 is SGHRS and CDR2 is YFSETQ. The ends were cut back, 2 bases at V and 8 bases at J, with 14 bases in the middle. The CDR3 sequence is CASSLSGSTHEQFF. DNA for the CDR3: TGCGCCAGCAGCTTAAGTGGTAGTACCCATGAGCAGTTCTTC.

The rearrangement joins TRBV5-1 to TRBJ1-5; D ambiguous. This CDR3 comprises 13 residues. CDR1 is SGHRS and CDR2 is YFSETQ in the germline V gene. V lost 8 bases to trimming and J lost 5 bases, with 14 bases between them. The CDR3 bases are TGCGCCAGTAGCCGGGCCGGGGATCAGCCCCAGCATTTT. It translates to CASSRAGDQPQHF.

CDR3 in DNA: TGTGCCAGCAGTCCCCGGACTAGGGGAGAGCAGTTCTTC. Translating gives CASSPRTRGEQFF. The chain joins TRBV2 to TRBJ2-1; TRBD2 matches 7 bases. The CDR3 length is 13 residues. Germline V lookup: CDR1 SNHLY, CDR2 FYNNEI. The V gene end was trimmed by 5 bases and the J gene end by 10 bases; junction bases not matched to a gene: 8.

The V call is TRBV2, the J call TRBJ1-2; 11 positions match TRBD1. The germline gives CDR1 SNHLY, CDR2 FYNNEI. The CDR3 runs 14 residues. With 5 bases clipped from V and 8 bases from J, the junction kept 7 bases outside the gene matches. CDR3 region: CASSWTGGAEGYTF. The CDR3 DNA is TGTGCCAGCAGTTGGACAGGGGGCGCTGAGGGCTACACCTTC.

The chain recombines TRBV15 with TRBJ1-1, with TRBD1 identical over 8 bases. Germline V gives CDR1 LNHNV, CDR2 YYDKDF (reference sequence). This CDR3 has 17 residues. V dropped 1 base and J dropped 3; count of bases not matched to a gene: 10. CDR3 region: CATSRGWSGGDDTEAFF. The DNA for the CDR3 is TGTGCCACCAGCAGAGGGTGGTCAGGGGGCGACGACACTGAAGCTTTCTTT.

The V and J genes are TRBV11-2 and TRBJ1-1, with unresolved D. V dropped 1 base and J dropped 7 bases, with 13 bases sitting between them. Germline V gene sequence: CDR1 SGHAT, CDR2 FQNNGV. The CDR3 is made up of 14 amino acids. This chain's CDR3 is CASSLGAAKLEAFF. The CDR3 nucleotides are TGTGCCAGCAGCTTAGGGGCAGCAAAACTTGAAGCTTTCTTT.

The chain is built from TRBV12-5 and TRBJ2-7; 8 nucleotides match TRBD1. The V gene's germline CDR1 is LGHNT and CDR2 FRNRAP. The CDR3 totals 16 residues. With 1 base clipped from V and 4 bases from J, the junction kept 9 bases outside the gene matches. CDR3 region: CASGLGQGTLRYEQYF. In DNA, the CDR3 is TGTGCTAGTGGTTTGGGACAGGGGACCCTAAGGTACGAGCAGTACTTC.

This chain connects TRBV5-1 to TRBJ2-2; 9 positions agree with TRBD1. The CDR3 is made up of 16 amino acids. With 0 bases clipped from V and 5 bases from J, the junction kept 5 bases outside the gene matches. Germline assignment: CDR1 SGHRS and CDR2 YFSETQ. This chain's CDR3 is CASSLAQGARTGELFF. CDR3 sequence (DNA): TGCGCCAGCAGCTTGGCACAGGGGGCGAGGACCGGGGAGCTGTTTTTT.

This clone was seen just once. CDR3 in amino acids: CASSRVAGGSNEQFF. CDR3 nucleotides: TGTGCCAGCTCGCGGGTGGCGGGGGGATCGAATGAGCAGTTCTTC. V and J are TRBV18 and TRBJ2-1, with TRBD2 matching 8 bases. With 6 bases clipped from V and 7 bases from J, the junction kept 11 bases outside the gene matches. This CDR3 comprises 15 residues. Per the germline V gene, CDR1 is KGHSH and CDR2 is LQKENI.

The rearrangement links TRBV18 to TRBJ1-1; TRBD1 might be the D (6 bases). Germline V lookup: CDR1 KGHSH, CDR2 LQKENI. This CDR3 comprises 17 residues. V gave up 0 bases and J gave up 1 base, with 15 bases separating them. In nucleotides, the CDR3 is TGTGCCAGCTCACCACCGTATACGGGACAATCGAACACTGAAGCTTTCTTT. It codes for CASSPPYTGQSNTEAFF.